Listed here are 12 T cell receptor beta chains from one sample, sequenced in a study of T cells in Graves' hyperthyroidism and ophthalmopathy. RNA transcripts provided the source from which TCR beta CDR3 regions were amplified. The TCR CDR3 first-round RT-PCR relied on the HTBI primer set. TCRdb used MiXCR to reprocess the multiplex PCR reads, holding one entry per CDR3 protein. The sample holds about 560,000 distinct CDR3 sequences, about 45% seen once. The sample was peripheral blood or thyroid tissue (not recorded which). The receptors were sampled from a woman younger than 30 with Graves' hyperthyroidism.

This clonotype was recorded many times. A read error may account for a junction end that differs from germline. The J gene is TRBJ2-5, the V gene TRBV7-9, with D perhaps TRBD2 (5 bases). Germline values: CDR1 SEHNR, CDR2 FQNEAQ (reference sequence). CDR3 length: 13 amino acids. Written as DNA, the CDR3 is TGCGCCAGCAGCCAAGGACTTCAAGAGACCCAGTACTTC. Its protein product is CASSQGLQETQYF.

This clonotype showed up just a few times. CDR3 nucleotide sequence: TGCAGTGCTAGAGATAGGGCAGCTGCTAACTATGGCTACACCTTC. Translating gives CSARDRAAANYGYTF. The chain uses TRBV20-1 and TRBJ1-2; D remains ambiguous. The CDR3 is 15 amino acids. In germline, CDR1 is DFQATT, CDR2 SNEGSKA (reference sequence). Trimming took 0 bases from V and 0 from J, leaving 11 bases between them.

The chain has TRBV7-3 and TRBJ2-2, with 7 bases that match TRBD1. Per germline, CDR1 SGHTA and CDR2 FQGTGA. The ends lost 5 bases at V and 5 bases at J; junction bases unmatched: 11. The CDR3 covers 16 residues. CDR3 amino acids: CASSTGEGKRTGELFF. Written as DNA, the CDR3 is TGTGCCAGCAGCACAGGGGAAGGGAAGAGGACCGGGGAGCTGTTTTTT.

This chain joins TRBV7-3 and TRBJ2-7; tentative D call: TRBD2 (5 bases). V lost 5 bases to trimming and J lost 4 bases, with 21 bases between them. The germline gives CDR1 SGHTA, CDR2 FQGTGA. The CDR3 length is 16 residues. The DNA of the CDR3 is TGTGCCAGCAGCCAAGATATGAGCGCCACGGGGTACGAGCAGTACTTC. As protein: CASSQDMSATGYEQYF.

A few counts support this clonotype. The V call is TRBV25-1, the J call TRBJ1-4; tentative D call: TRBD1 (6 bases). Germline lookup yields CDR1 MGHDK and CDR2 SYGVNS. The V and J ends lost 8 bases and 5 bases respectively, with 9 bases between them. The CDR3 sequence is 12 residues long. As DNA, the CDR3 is TGTGCCAGCTCAACAGGGAATGAAAAACTGTTTTTT. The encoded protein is CASSTGNEKLFF.

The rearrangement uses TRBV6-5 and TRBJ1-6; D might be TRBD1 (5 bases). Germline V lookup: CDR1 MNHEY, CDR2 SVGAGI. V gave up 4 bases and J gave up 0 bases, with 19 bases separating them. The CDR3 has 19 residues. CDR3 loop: CASSFTPQTASSYNSPLHF. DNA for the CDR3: TGTGCCAGCAGTTTCACCCCGCAGACAGCGAGCTCCTATAATTCACCCCTCCACTTT.

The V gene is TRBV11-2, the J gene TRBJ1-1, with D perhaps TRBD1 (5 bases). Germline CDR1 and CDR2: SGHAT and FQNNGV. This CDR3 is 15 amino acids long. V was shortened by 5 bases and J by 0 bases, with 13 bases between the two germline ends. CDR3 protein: CASSLNHRMNTEAFF. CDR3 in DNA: TGTGCCAGCAGCCTTAACCACAGGATGAACACTGAAGCTTTCTTT.

CDR3 sequence (DNA): TGTGCCACGCGGATAAACGGGGGGAGGCAAGAGACCCAGTACTTC. This encodes CATRINGGRQETQYF. The chain links TRBV10-3 to TRBJ2-5; 7 positions agree with TRBD2. V shed 10 bases, J shed 2 bases, and the junction held 13 bases outside the gene matches. Germline CDR1 is ENHRY and CDR2 is SYGVKD. The CDR3 is 15 amino acids.

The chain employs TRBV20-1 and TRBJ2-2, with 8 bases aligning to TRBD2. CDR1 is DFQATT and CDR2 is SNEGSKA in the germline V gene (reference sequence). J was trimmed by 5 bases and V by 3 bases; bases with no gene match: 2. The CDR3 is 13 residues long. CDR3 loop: CSASGRETGELFF. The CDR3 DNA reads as TGCAGTGCTAGCGGGAGGGAAACCGGGGAGCTGTTTTTT.

The CDR3 DNA follows: TGTGCCAGCAGCTTACCCCCAGCGGGAGTAACCGGGGAGCTGTTTTTT. Amino acids: CASSLPPAGVTGELFF. V usage is TRBV7-8 and J usage is TRBJ2-2, with 8 bases lining up with TRBD2. The germline gives CDR1 SGHVS, CDR2 FQNEAQ. The CDR3 is 16 amino acids. The trim removed 2 bases at V and 5 bases at J, leaving 7 bases unmatched. Together with reference TRBV7-8 and TRBJ2-2, the CDR3 gives the full variable domain: GAGVSQSPRYKVAKRGQDVALRCDPISGHVSLFWYQQALGQGPEFLTYFQNEAQLDKSGLPSDRFFAERPEGSVSTLKIQRTQQEDSAVYLCASSLPPAGVTGELFFGEGSRLTVL.

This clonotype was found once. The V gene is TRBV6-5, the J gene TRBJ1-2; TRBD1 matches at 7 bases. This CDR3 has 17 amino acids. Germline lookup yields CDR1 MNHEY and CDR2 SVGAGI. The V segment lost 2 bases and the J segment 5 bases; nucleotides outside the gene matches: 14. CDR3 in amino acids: CASSYGTGAPPPYGYTF. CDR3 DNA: TGTGCCAGCAGTTACGGCACAGGGGCTCCCCCGCCTTATGGCTACACCTTC.

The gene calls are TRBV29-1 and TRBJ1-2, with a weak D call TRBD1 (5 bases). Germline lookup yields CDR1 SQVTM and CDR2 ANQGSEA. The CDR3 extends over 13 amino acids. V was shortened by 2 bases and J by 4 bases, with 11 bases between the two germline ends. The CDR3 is CSVEWDGLYGYTF. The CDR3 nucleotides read TGCAGCGTTGAATGGGACGGACTCTATGGCTACACCTTC.